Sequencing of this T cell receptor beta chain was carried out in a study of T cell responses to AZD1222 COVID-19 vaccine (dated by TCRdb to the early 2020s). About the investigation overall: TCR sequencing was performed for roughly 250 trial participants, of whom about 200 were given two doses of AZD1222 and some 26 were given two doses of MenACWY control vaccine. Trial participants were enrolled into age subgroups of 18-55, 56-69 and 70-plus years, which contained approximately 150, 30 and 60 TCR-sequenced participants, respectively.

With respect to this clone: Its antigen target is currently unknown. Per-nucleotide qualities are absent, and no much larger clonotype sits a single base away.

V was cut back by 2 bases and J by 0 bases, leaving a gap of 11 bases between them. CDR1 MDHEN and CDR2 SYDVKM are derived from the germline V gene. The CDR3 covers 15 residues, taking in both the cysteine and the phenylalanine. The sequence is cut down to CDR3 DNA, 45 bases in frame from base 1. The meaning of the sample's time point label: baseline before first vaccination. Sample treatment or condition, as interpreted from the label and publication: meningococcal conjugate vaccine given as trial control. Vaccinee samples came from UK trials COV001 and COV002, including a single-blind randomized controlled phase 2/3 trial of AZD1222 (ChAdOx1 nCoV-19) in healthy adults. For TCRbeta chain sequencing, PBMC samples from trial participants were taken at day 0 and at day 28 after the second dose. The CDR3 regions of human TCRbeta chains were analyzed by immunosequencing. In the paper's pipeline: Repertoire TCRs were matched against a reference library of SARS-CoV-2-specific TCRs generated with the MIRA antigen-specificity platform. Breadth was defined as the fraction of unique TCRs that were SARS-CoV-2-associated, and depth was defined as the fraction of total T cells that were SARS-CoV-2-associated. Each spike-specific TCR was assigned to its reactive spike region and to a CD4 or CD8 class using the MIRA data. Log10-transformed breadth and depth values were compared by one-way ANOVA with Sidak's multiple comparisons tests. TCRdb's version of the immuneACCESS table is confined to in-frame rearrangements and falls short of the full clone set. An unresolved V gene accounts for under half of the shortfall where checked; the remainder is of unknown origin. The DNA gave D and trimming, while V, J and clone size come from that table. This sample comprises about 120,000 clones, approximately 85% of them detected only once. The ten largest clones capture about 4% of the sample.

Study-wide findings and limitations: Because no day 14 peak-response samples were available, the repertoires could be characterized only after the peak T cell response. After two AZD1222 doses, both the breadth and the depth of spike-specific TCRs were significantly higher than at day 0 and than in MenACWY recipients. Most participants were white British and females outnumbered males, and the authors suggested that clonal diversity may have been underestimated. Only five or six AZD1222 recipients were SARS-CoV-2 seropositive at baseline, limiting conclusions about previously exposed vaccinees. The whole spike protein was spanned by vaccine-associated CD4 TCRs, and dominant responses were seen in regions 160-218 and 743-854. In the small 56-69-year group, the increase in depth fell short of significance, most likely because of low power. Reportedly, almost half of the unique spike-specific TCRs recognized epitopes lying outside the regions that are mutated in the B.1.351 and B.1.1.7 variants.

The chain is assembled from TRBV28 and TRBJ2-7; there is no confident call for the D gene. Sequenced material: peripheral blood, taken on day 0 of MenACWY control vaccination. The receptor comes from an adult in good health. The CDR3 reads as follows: CASSLTQANSYEQYF. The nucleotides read TGTGCCAGCAGTTTAACGCAGGCAAACTCCTACGAGCAGTACTTC.